This T cell receptor beta chain was recovered during a study of shared clonotypes between healthy human individuals. Assay runs were performed at deep level. The protocol was immunoSEQ multiplex PCR, while the TCRdb copy is restricted to in-frame clones and leaves out a portion. In the table there are about 470,000 clones, roughly 77% of which are singletons. This CDR3 has 10 amino acids. In germline, CDR1 is MNHEY, CDR2 SMNVEV (reference sequence). V was clipped by 10 bases and J by 11 bases, with 14 bases between them. None of the donors, who were healthy HIV-negative adults, had recently had acute infections or vaccinations.

The sample was PBMCs. The origin of this receptor is a woman in her forties in good health. Some clones in this sample may be carry-over from other donors' samples. The V gene is TRBV27, the J gene TRBJ2-5, with D perhaps TRBD1 (6 bases). The DNA of the CDR3 is TGTGCCACTTCTCAAACAGGGCAGTACTTC. Its protein product is CATSQTGQYF.